This T cell receptor beta chain was recovered during a study of shared clonotypes between healthy human individuals. Study-level points and caveats: On the whole, naive subsets had larger estimated richness than memory subsets had.

Generated by immunoSEQ multiplex PCR, the TCRdb table keeps only in-frame clones and is missing some. The sample has under 2,000,000 clones; approximately 95% are singletons. Germline CDR1 reads LNHDA; CDR2 reads SQIVND (reference sequence). This CDR3 is 14 amino acids long. V dropped 7 bases and J dropped 4 bases, with 13 bases sitting between them. As concerns this clone: Its antigen remains unidentified.

The naive CD8 population came from CD45RO-negative cells selected for CCR7, without terminally differentiated effector memory CD45RA+ cells. Sample: naive CD8+ T cells sorted from blood. This chain uses TRBV19 with TRBJ2-2, with D tentatively TRBD2 (7 bases). This TCR came from a man aged 18 to 29 in good health. The chain's CDR3 is CASNWGGGTGELFF. CDR3 nucleotides: TGTGCCAGTAACTGGGGAGGGGGCACCGGGGAGCTGTTTTTT.